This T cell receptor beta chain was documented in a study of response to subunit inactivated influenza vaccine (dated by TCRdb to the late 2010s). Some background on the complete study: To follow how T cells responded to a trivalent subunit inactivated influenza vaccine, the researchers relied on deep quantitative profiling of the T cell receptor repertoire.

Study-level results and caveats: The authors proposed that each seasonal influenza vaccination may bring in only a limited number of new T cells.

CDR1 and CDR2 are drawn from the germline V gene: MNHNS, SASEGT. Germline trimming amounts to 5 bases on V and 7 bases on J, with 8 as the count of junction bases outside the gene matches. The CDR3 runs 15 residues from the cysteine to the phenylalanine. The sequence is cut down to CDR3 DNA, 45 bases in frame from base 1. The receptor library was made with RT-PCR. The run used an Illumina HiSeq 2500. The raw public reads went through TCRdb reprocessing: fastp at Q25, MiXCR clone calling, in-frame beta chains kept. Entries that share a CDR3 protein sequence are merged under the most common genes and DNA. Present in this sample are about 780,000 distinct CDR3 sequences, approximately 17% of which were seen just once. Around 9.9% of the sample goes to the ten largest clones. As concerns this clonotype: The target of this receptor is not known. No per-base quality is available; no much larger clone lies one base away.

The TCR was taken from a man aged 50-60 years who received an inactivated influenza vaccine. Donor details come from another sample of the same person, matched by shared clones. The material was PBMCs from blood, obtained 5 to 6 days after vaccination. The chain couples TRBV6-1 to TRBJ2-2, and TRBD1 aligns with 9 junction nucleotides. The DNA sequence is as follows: TGTGCCAGCAGTCAATGGGACAGGGTTATCGGGGAGCTGTTTTTT. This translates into CASSQWDRVIGELFF.